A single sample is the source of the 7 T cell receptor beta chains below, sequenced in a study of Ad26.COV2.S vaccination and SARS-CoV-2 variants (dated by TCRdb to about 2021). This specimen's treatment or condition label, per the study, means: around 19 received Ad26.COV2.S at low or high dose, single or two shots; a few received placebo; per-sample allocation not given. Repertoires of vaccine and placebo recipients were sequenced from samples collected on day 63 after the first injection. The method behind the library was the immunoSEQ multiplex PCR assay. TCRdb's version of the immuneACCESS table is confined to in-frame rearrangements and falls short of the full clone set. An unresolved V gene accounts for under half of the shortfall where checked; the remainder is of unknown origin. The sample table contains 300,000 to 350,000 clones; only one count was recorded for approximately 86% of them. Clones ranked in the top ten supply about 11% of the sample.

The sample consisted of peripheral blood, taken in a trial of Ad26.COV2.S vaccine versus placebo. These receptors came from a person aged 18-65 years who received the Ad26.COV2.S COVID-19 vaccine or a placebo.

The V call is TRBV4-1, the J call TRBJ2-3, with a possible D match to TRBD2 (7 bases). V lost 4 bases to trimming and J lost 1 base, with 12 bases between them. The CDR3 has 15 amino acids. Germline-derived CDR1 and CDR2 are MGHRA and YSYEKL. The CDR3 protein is CASSPGAGGTDTQYF. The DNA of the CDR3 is TGCGCCAGCAGCCCAGGGGCGGGGGGCACAGATACGCAGTATTTT.

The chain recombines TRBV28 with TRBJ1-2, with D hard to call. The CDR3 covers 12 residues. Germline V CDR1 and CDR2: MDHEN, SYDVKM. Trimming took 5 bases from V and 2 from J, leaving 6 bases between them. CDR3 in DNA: TGTGCCAGCAGTCTGGACAACTATGGCTACACCTTC. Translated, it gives CASSLDNYGYTF.

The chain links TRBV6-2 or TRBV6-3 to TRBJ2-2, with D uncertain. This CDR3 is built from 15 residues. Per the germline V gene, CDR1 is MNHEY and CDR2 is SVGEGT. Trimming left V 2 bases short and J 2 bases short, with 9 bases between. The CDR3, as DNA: TGTGCCAGCAGTTACGTAGCAGGAAACACCGGGGAGCTGTTTTTT. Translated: CASSYVAGNTGELFF.

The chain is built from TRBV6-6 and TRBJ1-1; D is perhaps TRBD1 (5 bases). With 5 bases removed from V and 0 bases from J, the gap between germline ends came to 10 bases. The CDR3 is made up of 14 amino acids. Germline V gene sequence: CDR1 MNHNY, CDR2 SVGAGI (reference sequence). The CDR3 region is CASSLGTVNTEAFF. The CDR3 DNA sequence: TGTGCCAGCAGTCTCGGGACGGTGAACACTGAAGCTTTCTTT.

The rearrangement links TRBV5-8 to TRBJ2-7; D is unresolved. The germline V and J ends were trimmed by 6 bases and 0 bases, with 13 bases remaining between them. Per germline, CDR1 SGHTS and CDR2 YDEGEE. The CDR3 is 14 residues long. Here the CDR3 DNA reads TGTGCCAGCAACCCCTACGAGGTCTCCTACGAGCAGTACTTC. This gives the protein CASNPYEVSYEQYF.

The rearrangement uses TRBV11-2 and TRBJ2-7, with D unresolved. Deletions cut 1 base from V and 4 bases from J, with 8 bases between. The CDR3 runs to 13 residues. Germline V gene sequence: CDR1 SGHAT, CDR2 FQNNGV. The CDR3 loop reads CASSLGGRYEQYF. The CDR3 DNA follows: TGTGCCAGCAGCTTAGGCGGACGATACGAGCAGTACTTC.

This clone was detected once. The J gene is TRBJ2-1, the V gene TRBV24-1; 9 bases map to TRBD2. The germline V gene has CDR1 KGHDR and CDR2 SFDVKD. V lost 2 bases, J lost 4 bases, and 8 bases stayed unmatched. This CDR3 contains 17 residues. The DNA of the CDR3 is TGTGCCACCAGTGATTCGGGCGGGAGGGCCGCGTACAATGAGCAGTTCTTC. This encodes CATSDSGGRAAYNEQFF.